The rows below give T cell receptor beta chains drawn from one sample of a study of cytomegalovirus exposure and HLA in healthy donors. Method: immunoSEQ multiplex PCR; TCRdb's copy keeps in-frame clones and lacks some. The sample holds about 120,000 clones, about 70% seen once. The sequencing sample was made of PBMCs. The receptors were gathered from a woman aged 40 to 55 in good health and CMV-seropositive. Each CDR3 is given with its conserved first and last residue.

j_call: TRBJ2-5; v_call: TRBV30; cdr3_aa: CAWKEWGGYETQYF
j_call: TRBJ1-2; v_call: TRBV6-6; cdr3_aa: CASSSDRGRTYGYTF
j_call: TRBJ1-5; v_call: TRBV2; cdr3_aa: CASRTTGNQPQHF
j_call: TRBJ1-6; v_call: TRBV10-3; cdr3_aa: CAISENRGVDNSPLHF
j_call: TRBJ2-7; v_call: TRBV30; cdr3_aa: CAWSQQGISYEQYF
j_call: TRBJ2-1; v_call: TRBV19; cdr3_aa: CASSETRGAFVFF
j_call: TRBJ1-1; v_call: TRBV13; cdr3_aa: CASSSQVNTEAFF
j_call: TRBJ1-1; v_call: TRBV2; cdr3_aa: CASRAYLRSQNTEAFF
j_call: TRBJ1-1; v_call: TRBV4-1; cdr3_aa: CASSQWVGGNTEAFF
j_call: TRBJ1-2; v_call: TRBV6-6; cdr3_aa: CASSSGLGDGYTF
j_call: TRBJ2-2; v_call: TRBV15; cdr3_aa: CATSRETGTLTGELFF
j_call: TRBJ1-4; v_call: TRBV10-3; cdr3_aa: CAINAATNEKLFF
j_call: TRBJ1-1; v_call: TRBV7-3; cdr3_aa: CASSLGQGEGEAFF
j_call: TRBJ2-3; v_call: TRBV12-5; cdr3_aa: CASALGTSGGITDTQYF
j_call: TRBJ1-5; v_call: TRBV19; cdr3_aa: CATSGTANQPQHF
j_call: TRBJ1-5; v_call: TRBV6-6; cdr3_aa: CASSIQGPGFYQPQHF
j_call: TRBJ2-1; v_call: TRBV5-4; cdr3_aa: CASSSALAGGRSEQFF
j_call: TRBJ1-1; v_call: TRBV7-9; cdr3_aa: CASSPDRGGRDTEAFF
j_call: TRBJ2-5; v_call: TRBV11-2; cdr3_aa: CASSLGGHETQYF
j_call: TRBJ1-1; v_call: TRBV6-1; cdr3_aa: CASTPVEGRHTEAFF
j_call: TRBJ1-5; v_call: TRBV30; cdr3_aa: CACSRTGGQPQHF
j_call: TRBJ2-2; v_call: TRBV9; cdr3_aa: CASSVSGTASAGELFF
j_call: TRBJ2-7; v_call: TRBV10-3; cdr3_aa: CATNLPRGGPGEQYF
j_call: TRBJ1-1; v_call: TRBV30; cdr3_aa: CAVRGGNTEAFF